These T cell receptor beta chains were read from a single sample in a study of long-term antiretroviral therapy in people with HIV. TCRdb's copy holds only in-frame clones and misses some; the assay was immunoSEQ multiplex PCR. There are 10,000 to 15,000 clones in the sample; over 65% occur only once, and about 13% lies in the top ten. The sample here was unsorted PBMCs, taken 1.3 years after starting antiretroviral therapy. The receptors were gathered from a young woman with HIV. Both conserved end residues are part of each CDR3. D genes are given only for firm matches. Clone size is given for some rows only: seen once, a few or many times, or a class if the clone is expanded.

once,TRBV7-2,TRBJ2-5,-,CASSLSLQETQYF,TGTGCCAGCAGCCTCTCCCTACAAGAGACCCAGTACTTC
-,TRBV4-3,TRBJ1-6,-,CASSQDPASSYNSPLHF,TGCGCCAGCAGCCAAGATCCCGCGAGCTCCTATAATTCACCCCTCCACTTT
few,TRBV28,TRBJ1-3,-,CASSPPRVPNTIYF,TGTGCCAGCAGTCCGCCCAGGGTCCCCAACACCATATATTTT
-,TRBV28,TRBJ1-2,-,CASSAGGAYYGYTF,TGTGCCAGCAGCGCCGGCGGGGCATACTATGGCTACACCTTC
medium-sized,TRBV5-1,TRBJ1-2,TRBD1,CASSLDPVGTGNGYTF,TGCGCCAGCAGCTTGGATCCTGTGGGGACAGGGAATGGCTACACCTTC
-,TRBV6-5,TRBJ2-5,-,CASSSPGLETQYF,TGTGCCAGCAGTTCCCCGGGGCTAGAGACCCAGTACTTC
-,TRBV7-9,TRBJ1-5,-,CASSLDHSGDQPQHF,TGTGCCAGCAGCTTAGATCACTCGGGGGATCAGCCCCAGCATTTT
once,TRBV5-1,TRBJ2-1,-,CASSPSADNNEQFF,TGCGCCAGCAGCCCTTCAGCGGATAACAATGAGCAGTTCTTC
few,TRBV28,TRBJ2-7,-,CASRPPDYEQYF,TGTGCCAGCAGACCACCAGACTACGAGCAGTACTTC
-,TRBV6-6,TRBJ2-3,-,CASSGGDTQYF,TGTGCCAGCAGTGGTGGAGATACGCAGTATTTT
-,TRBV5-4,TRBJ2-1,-,CASSLRRGGLSDEQFF,TGTGCCAGCAGCTTGCGGCGCGGGGGCCTTAGCGATGAGCAGTTCTTC
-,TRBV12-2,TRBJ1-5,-,CASRLEGGGQPQHF,TGTGCAAGTCGCTTAGAGGGGGGTGGTCAGCCCCAGCATTTT
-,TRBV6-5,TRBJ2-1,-,CASSPTGGAYNEQFF,TGTGCCAGCAGTCCCACCGGGGGAGCGTACAATGAGCAGTTCTTC
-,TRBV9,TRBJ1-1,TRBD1,CASSTAYRGTEAFF,TGTGCCAGCAGCACCGCGTACAGGGGCACTGAAGCTTTCTTT
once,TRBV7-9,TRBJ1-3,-,CASSFGSSGNTIYF,TGTGCCAGCAGCTTCGGCAGCTCTGGAAACACCATATATTTT
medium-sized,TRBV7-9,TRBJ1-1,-,CASSSSDGLTEAFF,TGTGCCAGCAGCTCCTCGGACGGACTTACTGAAGCTTTCTTT
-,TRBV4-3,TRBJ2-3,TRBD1,CASKPQGATTDTQYF,TGCGCCAGCAAACCCCAGGGGGCCACCACAGATACGCAGTATTTT
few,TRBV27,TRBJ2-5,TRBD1,CASSFTRQGAETQYF,TGTGCCAGCAGTTTTACCCGACAGGGGGCTGAGACCCAGTACTTC
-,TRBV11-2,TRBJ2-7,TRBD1,CASSLARGTVSYEQYF,TGTGCCAGCAGCTTAGCTAGAGGGACAGTCTCCTACGAGCAGTACTTC
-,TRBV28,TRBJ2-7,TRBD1,CASSLRTFRDRERYEQYF,TGTGCCAGCAGTTTACGAACGTTTCGGGACAGGGAAAGGTACGAGCAGTACTTC
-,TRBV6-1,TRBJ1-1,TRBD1,CASREGQSNTEAFF,TGTGCCAGCAGGGAGGGACAGTCCAACACTGAAGCTTTCTTT
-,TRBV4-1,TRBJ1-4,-,CASSQDLAVEAWELFF,TGCGCCAGCAGCCAAGATCTAGCAGTTGAGGCGTGGGAACTGTTTTTT
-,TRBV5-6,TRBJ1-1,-,CASSFGTGSEAFF,TGTGCCAGCAGCTTTGGTACGGGGTCTGAAGCTTTCTTT
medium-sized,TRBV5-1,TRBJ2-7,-,CASSIPLTPNEQYF,TGCGCCAGCAGCATTCCCCTAACCCCCAACGAGCAGTACTTC
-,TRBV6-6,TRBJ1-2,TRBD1,CASSYPGGAYGYTF,TGTGCCAGCAGTTACCCAGGGGGCGCTTATGGCTACACCTTC